These 5 T cell receptor beta chains share one sample of origin, sequenced in a study of T cell clonotyping in hematopoietic cell transplantation. Repertoires were generated with immunoSEQ multiplex PCR, while TCRdb's copy carries only in-frame clones and drops some. Of approximately 9,100 clones detected, roughly 79% appear once; the ten largest clones hold approximately 4.6%. The material was peripheral blood mononuclear cells, obtained 180 days after allogeneic stem cell transplant. The origin of the receptors is a female patient aged 50-59 years who had an allogeneic stem cell transplant from an unrelated donor, so the T cells may come from the graft donor. Some clones in this sample may be carry-over from other donors' samples.

This clone was observed once. The chain links TRBV7-8 to TRBJ2-7; 8 bases agree with TRBD1. Germline assignment: CDR1 SGHVS and CDR2 FQNEAQ. The CDR3 covers 14 residues. The J segment lost 2 bases and the V segment lost 3 bases, leaving 3 bases of the junction unmatched. As DNA, the CDR3 is TGTGCCAGCAGCTTCGGGACAGGCACCTACGAGCAGTACTTC. As protein: CASSFGTGTYEQYF.

The gene calls are TRBV6-5 and TRBJ1-1; the D is unclear. V shed 2 bases and J shed 1 base, with 8 bases lying between them. Germline V gene lookup returns CDR1 MNHEY and CDR2 SVGAGI. The CDR3 totals 14 residues. The chain's CDR3 is CASSYGLRNTEAFF. CDR3 nucleotide sequence: TGTGCCAGCAGTTACGGCCTAAGGAACACTGAAGCTTTCTTT.

Only a few counts were recorded for this clone. The J gene is TRBJ1-1, the V gene TRBV4-1; 12 bases match TRBD1. V trimming: 4 bases; J trimming: 4 bases; junction bases outside the gene matches: 13. This CDR3 contains 18 residues. CDR1 is MGHRA, CDR2 YSYEKL, per germline. Here the CDR3 DNA reads TGCGCCAGCAGCCCTCGGATCCCGGGACAGGGGGCGAGCACTGAAGCTTTCTTT. As protein: CASSPRIPGQGASTEAFF.

CDR3 residues: CASTNTGELFF. The CDR3 bases are TGTGCCAGCACCAACACCGGGGAGCTGTTTTTT. This chain joins TRBV11-3 and TRBJ2-2; unclear D gene. The CDR3 runs 11 residues. The germline gives CDR1 SGHNT, CDR2 YENEEA. Trimming shortened V by 7 bases and J by 2 bases, and 2 bases separated the two germline ends.

The chain carries TRBV7-9 and TRBJ1-2; D is possibly TRBD1 (6 bases). Per the germline V gene, CDR1 is SEHNR and CDR2 is FQNEAQ (reference sequence). The CDR3 is 14 residues long. V was trimmed by 4 bases and J by 7 bases, leaving 16 bases between them. CDR3 sequence: CASSSWTDISGYTF. CDR3 coding DNA: TGTGCCAGCAGCTCTTGGACAGATATATCTGGCTACACCTTC.